This T cell receptor (beta chain) was sequenced during a study of blood T cell repertoires in COVID-19. Germline-derived CDR1 and CDR2 are SEHNR and FQNEAQ (reference sequence). The CDR3 consists of 16 residues. Losses at the gene ends were 1 base for V and 5 bases for J; bases not matched to a gene: 7. Profiled with immunoSEQ multiplex PCR; TCRdb holds only in-frame clones, not every one. The sample yields 200,000 to 250,000 clones, roughly four fifths seen once. The chain couples TRBV7-9 to TRBJ2-7; TRBD2 aligns across 11 bases. Sequenced input: peripheral blood. This receptor was obtained from a woman of 80 years or more with COVID-19, enrolled during active disease. DNA for the CDR3: TGTGCCAGCAGCTTAGGCCTTAGCGGGAGGGCCCACGAGCAGTACTTC. It encodes CASSLGLSGRAHEQYF.